Following are 18 T cell receptor beta chains from one sample sequenced in a study of siplizumab effects on memory and regulatory T cells (dated by TCRdb to about 2019). Libraries came from the immunoSEQ multiplex PCR assay. Not all clones reach the TCRdb copy of this immuneACCESS table, which keeps in-frame sequences only. Checked studies attribute under half of the gap to unresolved V genes and leave the rest unexplained. The sample table holds some 62,000 clones, of which roughly 85% were seen once. Jointly, the top ten make up 0.35% to 0.5% of the sample. What was sequenced was memory CD4+ T cells sorted from blood. The label giving this sample's cell subset or site can be read as: unstimulated CD4+ memory T cells. Receptor source: a human donor in good health.

This rearrangement joins TRBV7-8 to TRBJ1-5; unclear D gene. The CDR3 length is 17 residues. From germline, CDR1 is SGHVS and CDR2 FQNEAQ. Trimming shortened V by 6 bases and J by 0 bases, and 18 bases separated the two germline ends. CDR3 region: CASRVGSGGFSNQPQHF. The CDR3, as DNA: TGTGCCAGCAGAGTAGGGAGTGGAGGATTTAGCAATCAGCCCCAGCATTTT.

The V gene is TRBV7-2, the J gene TRBJ1-5; D gene unclear. This CDR3 has 14 amino acids. Trimming removed 5 bases from V and 4 bases from J, with 12 bases in between. From germline, CDR1 is SGHTA and CDR2 FQGNSA. The DNA for the CDR3 is TGTGCCAGCAGCCCCCGAACGGGAAATCAGCCCCAGCATTTT. It codes for CASSPRTGNQPQHF.

This chain joins TRBV7-9 and TRBJ1-2; TRBD1 is a possible D gene (5 bases). CDR1 SEHNR and CDR2 FQNEAQ come from the germline V gene (reference sequence). Deletions cut 5 bases from V and 10 bases from J, with 17 bases between. The CDR3 has 13 residues. CDR3 region: CASSPTGQGVYTF. In DNA, the CDR3 is TGTGCCAGCAGCCCCACTGGGCAGGGAGTCTACACCTTC.

This chain links TRBV27 with TRBJ2-5; maybe TRBD1 (5 bases). V lost 4 bases to trimming and J lost 5 bases, with 14 bases between them. The CDR3 extends over 14 amino acids. Per germline, CDR1 MNHEY and CDR2 SMNVEV (reference sequence). The CDR3 loop reads CASSSTAQLETQYF. CDR3 bases: TGTGCCAGCAGTTCGACAGCTCAGCTCGAGACCCAGTACTTC.

V and J are TRBV5-6 and TRBJ2-1; 10 bases line up with TRBD2. Germline-derived CDR1 and CDR2 are SGHDT and YYEEEE. V shed 5 bases, J shed 5 bases, and the junction held 10 bases outside the gene matches. The CDR3 is 16 amino acids. The CDR3 DNA sequence: TGTGCCAGCAGGCGAACCGGGACTAGCGACCACAATGAGCAGTTCTTC. Encoded protein: CASRRTGTSDHNEQFF.

The rearrangement uses TRBV19 and TRBJ2-7, with 7 bases lining up with TRBD1. Germline CDR1 is LNHDA and CDR2 is SQIVND (reference sequence). The CDR3 is 17 amino acids. Germline trimming cut 5 bases from V and 5 bases from J; bases unmatched to any gene: 18. As DNA, the CDR3 is TGTGCCAGTAGTCGGGCTGGCAGGGGGTATCTTTCGCACGAGCAGTACTTC. It specifies CASSRAGRGYLSHEQYF.

This rearrangement joins TRBV2 to TRBJ1-3; D remains ambiguous. CDR3 size: 14 residues. V gave up 6 bases and J gave up 0 bases, with 9 bases separating them. Germline V gives CDR1 SNHLY, CDR2 FYNNEI. The CDR3 loop is CASRMTHSGNTIYF. The DNA for the CDR3 is TGTGCCAGCAGGATGACCCACTCTGGAAACACCATATATTTT.

The V call is TRBV6-1, the J call TRBJ1-1; D is perhaps TRBD1 (6 bases). Germline CDR1 is MNHNS and CDR2 is SASEGT. CDR3 length equals 14 residues. V dropped 6 bases and J dropped 4 bases, with 15 bases sitting between them. The DNA of the CDR3 is TGTGCCAGCAGGGGGGGCGGAGTTACCACTGAAGCTTTCTTT. This sequence encodes CASRGGGVTTEAFF.

This clone was counted between two and nine times. This rearrangement joins TRBV6-6 to TRBJ2-7; TRBD1 aligns across 11 bases. The germline V gene encodes CDR1 MNHNY and CDR2 SVGAGI (reference sequence). The CDR3 has 13 residues. The J segment lost 6 bases and the V segment lost 6 bases, leaving 4 bases of the junction unmatched. The CDR3 is CASSRGQGVEQYF. Written as DNA, the CDR3 is TGTGCCAGCAGCCGGGGACAGGGGGTCGAGCAGTACTTC.

V is TRBV12-5 and J is TRBJ1-2, with D uncertain. Germline V gene lookup returns CDR1 LGHNT and CDR2 FRNRAP. The length of the CDR3 is 15 residues. V lost 0 bases and J lost 0, with 8 bases in between. CDR3 coding DNA: TGTGCTAGTGGTTTGGTAGAGGAGACTAACTATGGCTACACCTTC. Protein product: CASGLVEETNYGYTF.

The rearrangement uses TRBV7-2 and TRBJ2-1, with D uncertain. CDR3 size: 14 residues. Trimming took off 4 bases at V and 5 bases at J, with 12 bases between the two ends. The V gene's germline CDR1 is SGHTA and CDR2 FQGNSA. CDR3 sequence: CASSSLGPDNEQFF. In DNA form, the CDR3 reads TGTGCCAGCAGCTCCCTCGGCCCGGACAATGAGCAGTTCTTC.

The chain is built from TRBV9 and TRBJ2-2, with D unresolved. This CDR3 region has 14 residues. The germline V and J ends were trimmed by 1 base and 4 bases, with 8 bases remaining between them. CDR1 is SGDLS and CDR2 is YYNGEE in the germline V gene. As DNA, the CDR3 is TGTGCCAGCAGCGTAATGGCAGTCACCGGGGAGCTGTTTTTT. Translated, it gives CASSVMAVTGELFF.

This chain links TRBV11-3 with TRBJ1-1; D is uncertain. Germline-derived CDR1 and CDR2 are SGHNT and YENEEA. Trimming took off 6 bases at V and 0 bases at J, with 11 bases between the two ends. The CDR3 covers 14 residues. As DNA, the CDR3 is TGTGCCAGCAGTTTTTCGTCCTTGAACACTGAAGCTTTCTTT. It is translated as CASSFSSLNTEAFF.

J is TRBJ1-3 and V is TRBV2, with TRBD1 identical over 8 bases. The CDR3 is 16 residues long. V trimming: 7 bases; J trimming: 2 bases; junction bases outside the gene matches: 10. Germline V lookup: CDR1 SNHLY, CDR2 FYNNEI. The CDR3 loop reads CASNPMSGGTGNTIYF. Here the CDR3 DNA reads TGTGCCAGCAACCCAATGTCAGGGGGCACTGGAAACACCATATATTTT. The variable domain in full, completed from reference TRBV2 and TRBJ1-3, reads EPEVTQTPSHQVTQMGQEVILRCVPISNHLYFYWYRQILGQKVEFLVSFYNNEISEKSEIFDDQFSVERPDGSNFTLKIRSTKLEDSAMYFCASNPMSGGTGNTIYFGEGSWLTVV.

This clone was found once. The chain joins TRBV5-4 to TRBJ1-6; no clear D gene. V was trimmed by 4 bases and J by 5 bases, leaving 19 bases between them. In germline, CDR1 is SGHNT, CDR2 YYREEE (reference sequence). The length of the CDR3 is 17 residues. This CDR3 reads CASSQDIVAANNSPLHF. In DNA, the CDR3 is TGTGCCAGCAGCCAAGATATTGTGGCAGCGAATAATTCACCCCTCCACTTT.

The V gene is TRBV9, the J gene TRBJ2-1; 12 bases line up with TRBD2. This CDR3 spans 16 amino acids. CDR1 and CDR2 from the germline V gene are SGDLS and YYNGEE. V was pared by 0 bases and J by 4 bases, with 2 bases of the junction left unmatched. Here the CDR3 reads CASSVGTSGGYNEQFF. Here the CDR3 DNA reads TGTGCCAGCAGCGTAGGTACTAGCGGGGGGTACAATGAGCAGTTCTTC.

The rearrangement joins TRBV19 to TRBJ1-4, with TRBD1 identical over 7 bases. Germline V gives CDR1 LNHDA, CDR2 SQIVND (reference sequence). This CDR3 spans 13 amino acids. Losses at the gene ends were 5 bases for V and 7 bases for J; bases not matched to a gene: 4. CDR3 bases: TGTGCCAGTAGTGACAGGGCAAGTGAAAAACTGTTTTTT. Translating gives CASSDRASEKLFF.

The chain recombines TRBV4-2 with TRBJ1-2, with unresolved D. Germline V gives CDR1 LGHNA, CDR2 YNFKEQ. The CDR3 totals 15 residues. Deletions cut 0 bases from V and 3 bases from J, with 11 bases between. This CDR3 is CASSQDSGLDYGYTF. CDR3 nucleotides: TGTGCCAGCAGCCAAGATTCGGGTCTTGACTATGGCTACACCTTC.